The present T cell receptor beta chain was sequenced within a study of T cell responses to AZD1222 COVID-19 vaccine. Some clones are missing from TCRdb's copy, which holds only in-frame ones; the method was immunoSEQ multiplex PCR. The repertoire includes 130,000 or so clones, over 90% of them detected once, and about 5% sits in the top ten. This CDR3 is built from 14 residues. Germline CDR1 MNHNS, CDR2 SASEGT. Trimming left V 4 bases short and J 7 bases short, with 16 bases between. The source material was peripheral blood, sampled on day 0 of AZD1222 vaccination. V usage is TRBV6-1 and J usage is TRBJ1-2; D might be TRBD1 (5 bases). The source of this sequence is an adult in good health. For the CDR3, the DNA is TGTGCCAGCAGTGGTCAGGGTAATCGGGGTGGCTACACCTTC. Protein: CASSGQGNRGGYTF.